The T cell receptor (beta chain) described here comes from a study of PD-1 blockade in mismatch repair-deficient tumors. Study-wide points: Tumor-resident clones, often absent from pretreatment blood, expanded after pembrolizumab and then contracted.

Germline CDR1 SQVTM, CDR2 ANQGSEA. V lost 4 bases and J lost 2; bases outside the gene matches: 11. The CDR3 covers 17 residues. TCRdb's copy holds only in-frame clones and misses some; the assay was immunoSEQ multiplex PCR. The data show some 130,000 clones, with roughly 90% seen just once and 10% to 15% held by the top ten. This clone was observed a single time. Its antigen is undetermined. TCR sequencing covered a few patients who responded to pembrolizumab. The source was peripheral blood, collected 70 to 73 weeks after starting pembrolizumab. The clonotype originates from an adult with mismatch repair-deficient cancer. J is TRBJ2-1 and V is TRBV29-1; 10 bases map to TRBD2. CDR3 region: CSVGLAPGLATYNEQFF. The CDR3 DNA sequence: TGCAGCGTTGGGTTAGCCCCGGGACTAGCGACCTACAATGAGCAGTTCTTC.